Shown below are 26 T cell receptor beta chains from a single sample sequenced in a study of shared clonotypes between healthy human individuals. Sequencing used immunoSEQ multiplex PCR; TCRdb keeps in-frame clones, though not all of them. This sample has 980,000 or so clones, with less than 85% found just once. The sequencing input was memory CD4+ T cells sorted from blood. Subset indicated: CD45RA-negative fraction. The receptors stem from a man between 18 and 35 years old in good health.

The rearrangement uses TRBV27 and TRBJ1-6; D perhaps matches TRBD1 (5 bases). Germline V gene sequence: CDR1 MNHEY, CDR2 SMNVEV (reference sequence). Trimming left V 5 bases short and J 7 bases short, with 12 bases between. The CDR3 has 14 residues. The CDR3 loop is CASSQRRQNSPLHF. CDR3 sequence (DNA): TGTGCCAGCAGTCAGCGACGACAGAATTCACCCCTCCACTTT.

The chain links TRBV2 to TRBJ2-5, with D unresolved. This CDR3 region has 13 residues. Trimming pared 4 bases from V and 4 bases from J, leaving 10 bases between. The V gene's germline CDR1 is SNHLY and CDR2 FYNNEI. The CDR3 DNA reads TGTGCCAGCAGTGGCCATTTGGGAGAGACCCAGTACTTC. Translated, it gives CASSGHLGETQYF.

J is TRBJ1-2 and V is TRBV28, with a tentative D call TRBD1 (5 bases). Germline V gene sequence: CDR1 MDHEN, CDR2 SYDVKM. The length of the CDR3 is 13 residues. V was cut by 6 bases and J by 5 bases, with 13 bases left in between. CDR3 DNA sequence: TGTGCCAGCAGCCAGGGAGGGAGGTATGGCTACACCTTC. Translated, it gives CASSQGGRYGYTF.

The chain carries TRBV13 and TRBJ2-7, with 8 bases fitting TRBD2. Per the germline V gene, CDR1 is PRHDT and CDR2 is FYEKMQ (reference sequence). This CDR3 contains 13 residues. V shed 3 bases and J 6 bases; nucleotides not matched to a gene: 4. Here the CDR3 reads CASSFGLAGEQYF. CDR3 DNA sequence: TGTGCCAGCAGCTTCGGACTAGCCGGCGAGCAGTACTTC.

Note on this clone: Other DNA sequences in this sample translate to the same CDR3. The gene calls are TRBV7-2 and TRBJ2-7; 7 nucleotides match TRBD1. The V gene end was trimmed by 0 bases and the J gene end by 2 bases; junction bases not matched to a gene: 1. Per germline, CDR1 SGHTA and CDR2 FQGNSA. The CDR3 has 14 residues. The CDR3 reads CASSLAGTAYEQYF. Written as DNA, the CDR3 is TGTGCCAGCAGCTTAGCGGGGACAGCCTACGAGCAGTACTTC.

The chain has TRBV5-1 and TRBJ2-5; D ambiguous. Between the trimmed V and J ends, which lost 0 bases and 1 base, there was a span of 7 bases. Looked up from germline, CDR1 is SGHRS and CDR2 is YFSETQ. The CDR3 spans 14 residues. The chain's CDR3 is CASSLDLIQETQYF. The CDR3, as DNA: TGCGCCAGCAGCTTGGATCTCATCCAAGAGACCCAGTACTTC. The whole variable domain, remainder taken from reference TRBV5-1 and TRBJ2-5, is KAGVTQTPRYLIKTRGQQVTLSCSPISGHRSVSWYQQTPGQGLQFLFEYFSETQRNKGNFPGRFSGRQFSNSRSEMNVSTLELGDSALYLCASSLDLIQETQYFGPGTRLLVL.

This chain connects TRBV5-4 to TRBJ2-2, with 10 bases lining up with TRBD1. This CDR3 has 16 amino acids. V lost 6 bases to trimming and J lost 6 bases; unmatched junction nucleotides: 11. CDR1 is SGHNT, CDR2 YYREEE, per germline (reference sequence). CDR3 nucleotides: TGTGCCAGCAAGACAGGGGGCGGTACTGGGGCCGGGGAGCTGTTTTTT. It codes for CASKTGGGTGAGELFF. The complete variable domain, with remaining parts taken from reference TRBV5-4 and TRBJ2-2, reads ETGVTQSPTHLIKTRGQQVTLRCSSQSGHNTVSWYQQALGQGPQFIFQYYREEENGRGNFPPRFSGLQFPNYSSELNVNALELDDSALYLCASKTGGGTGAGELFFGEGSRLTVL.

CDR3 sequence (DNA): TGTGCCAGCAGTTACTCCCAATACCAAGAGACCCAGTACTTC. Amino acid sequence: CASSYSQYQETQYF. The V gene is TRBV6-6, the J gene TRBJ2-5; unclear D gene. Trimming took off 0 bases at V and 0 bases at J, with 5 bases between the two ends. Germline values: CDR1 MNHNY, CDR2 SVGAGI (reference sequence). The CDR3 consists of 14 residues.

The CDR3 here is CASSQGSRGYQETQYF. The CDR3 bases are TGCGCCAGCAGCCAAGGGAGCAGGGGGTACCAAGAGACCCAGTACTTC. This chain links TRBV4-1 with TRBJ2-5; 7 positions match TRBD1. This CDR3 has 16 residues. The germline V gene has CDR1 MGHRA and CDR2 YSYEKL. Losses at the gene ends were 1 base for V and 0 bases for J; bases not matched to a gene: 5.

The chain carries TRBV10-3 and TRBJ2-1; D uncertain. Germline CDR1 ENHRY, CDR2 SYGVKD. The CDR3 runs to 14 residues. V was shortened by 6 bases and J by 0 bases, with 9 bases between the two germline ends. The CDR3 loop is CAIRGPDSYNEQFF. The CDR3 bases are TGTGCCATCAGAGGACCCGACTCCTACAATGAGCAGTTCTTC.

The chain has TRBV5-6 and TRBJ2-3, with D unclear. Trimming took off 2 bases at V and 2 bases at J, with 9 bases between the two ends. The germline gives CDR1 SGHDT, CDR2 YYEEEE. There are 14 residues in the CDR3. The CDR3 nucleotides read TGTGCCAGCAGCTTCGGCAGGTCCACAGATACGCAGTATTTT. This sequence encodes CASSFGRSTDTQYF.

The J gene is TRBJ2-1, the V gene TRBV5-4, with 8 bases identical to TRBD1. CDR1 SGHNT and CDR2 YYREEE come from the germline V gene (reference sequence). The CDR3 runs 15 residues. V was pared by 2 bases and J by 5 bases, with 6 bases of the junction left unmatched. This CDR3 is CASSFPQGDHNEQFF. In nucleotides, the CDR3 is TGTGCCAGCAGCTTCCCACAGGGGGACCACAATGAGCAGTTCTTC.

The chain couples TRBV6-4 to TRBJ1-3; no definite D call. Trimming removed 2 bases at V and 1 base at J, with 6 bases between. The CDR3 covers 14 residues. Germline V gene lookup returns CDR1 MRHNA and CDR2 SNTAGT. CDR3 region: CASSDITSGNTIYF. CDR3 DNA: TGTGCCAGCAGTGACATAACTTCTGGAAACACCATATATTTT.

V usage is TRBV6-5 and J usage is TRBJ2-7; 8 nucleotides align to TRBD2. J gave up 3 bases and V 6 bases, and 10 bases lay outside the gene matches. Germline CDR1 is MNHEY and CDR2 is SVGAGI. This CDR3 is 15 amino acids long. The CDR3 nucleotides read TGTGCCAGCAGCCCCTCGGGGGGGGGAGGCTACGAGCAGTACTTC. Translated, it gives CASSPSGGGGYEQYF.

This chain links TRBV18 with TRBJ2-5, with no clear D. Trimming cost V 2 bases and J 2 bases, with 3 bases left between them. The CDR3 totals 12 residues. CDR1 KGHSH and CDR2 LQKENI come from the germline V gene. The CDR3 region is CASSPIQETQYF. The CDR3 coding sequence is TGTGCCAGCTCACCAATTCAAGAGACCCAGTACTTC.

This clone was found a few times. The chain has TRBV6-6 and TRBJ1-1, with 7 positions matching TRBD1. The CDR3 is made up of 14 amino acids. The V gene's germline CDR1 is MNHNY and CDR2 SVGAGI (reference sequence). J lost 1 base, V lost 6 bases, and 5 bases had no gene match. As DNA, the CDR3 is TGTGCCAGCAGCCGACAGGGAGGGAACACTGAAGCTTTCTTT. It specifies CASSRQGGNTEAFF.

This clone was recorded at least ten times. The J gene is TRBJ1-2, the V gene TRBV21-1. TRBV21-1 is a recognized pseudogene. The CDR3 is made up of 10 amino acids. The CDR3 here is CASHMSGYTF. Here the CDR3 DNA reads TGTGCCAGTCACATGAGTGGCTACACCTTC.

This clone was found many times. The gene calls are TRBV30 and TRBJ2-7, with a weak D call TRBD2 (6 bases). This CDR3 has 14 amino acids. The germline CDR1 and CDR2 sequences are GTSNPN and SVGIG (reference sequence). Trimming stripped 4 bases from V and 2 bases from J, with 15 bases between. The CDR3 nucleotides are TGTGCCTGGACATCGGGAGTAGCGGCCTACGAGCAGTACTTC. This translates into CAWTSGVAAYEQYF.

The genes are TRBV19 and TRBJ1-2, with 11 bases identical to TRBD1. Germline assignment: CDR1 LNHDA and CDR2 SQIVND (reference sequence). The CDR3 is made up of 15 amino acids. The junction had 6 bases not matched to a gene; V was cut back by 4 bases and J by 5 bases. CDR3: CASSSQDRGHYGYTF. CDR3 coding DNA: TGTGCCAGTAGTAGCCAGGACAGGGGGCATTATGGCTACACCTTC.

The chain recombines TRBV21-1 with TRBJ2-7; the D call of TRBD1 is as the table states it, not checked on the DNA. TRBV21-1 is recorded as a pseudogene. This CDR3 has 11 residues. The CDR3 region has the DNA TGTGCCAGCAGCAATCATTACGAGCAGTACTTC. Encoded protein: CASSNHYEQYF.

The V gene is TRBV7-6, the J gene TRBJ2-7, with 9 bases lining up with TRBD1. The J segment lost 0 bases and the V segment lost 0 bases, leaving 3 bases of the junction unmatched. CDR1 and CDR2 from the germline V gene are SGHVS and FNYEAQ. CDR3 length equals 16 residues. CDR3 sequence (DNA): TGTGCCAGCAGCTTAGCCTCGGGACAGGGCTCCTACGAGCAGTACTTC. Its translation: CASSLASGQGSYEQYF.

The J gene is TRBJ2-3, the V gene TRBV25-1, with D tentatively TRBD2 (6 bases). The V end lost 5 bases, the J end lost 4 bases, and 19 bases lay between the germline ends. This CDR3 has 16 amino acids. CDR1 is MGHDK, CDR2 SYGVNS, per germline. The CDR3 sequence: CASSTYQTTRPDTQYF. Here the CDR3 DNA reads TGTGCCAGCAGTACTTACCAGACGACTAGACCAGATACGCAGTATTTT.

The CDR3 sequence: CASSYGRGGLDTQYF. The CDR3 coding sequence is TGTGCCAGCAGTTACGGGCGGGGGGGCCTGGATACGCAGTATTTT. J is TRBJ2-3 and V is TRBV6-5; TRBD2 matches at 9 bases. The CDR3 runs 15 residues. In germline, CDR1 is MNHEY, CDR2 SVGAGI. With 2 bases clipped from V and 6 bases from J, the junction kept 6 bases outside the gene matches.

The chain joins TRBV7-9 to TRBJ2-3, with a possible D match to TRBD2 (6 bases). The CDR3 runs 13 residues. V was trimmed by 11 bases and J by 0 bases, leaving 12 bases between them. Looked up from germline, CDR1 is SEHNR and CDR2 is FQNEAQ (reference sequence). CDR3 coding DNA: TGTGCCGGTTTCAGCGGGAGCACAGATACGCAGTATTTT. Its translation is CAGFSGSTDTQYF.

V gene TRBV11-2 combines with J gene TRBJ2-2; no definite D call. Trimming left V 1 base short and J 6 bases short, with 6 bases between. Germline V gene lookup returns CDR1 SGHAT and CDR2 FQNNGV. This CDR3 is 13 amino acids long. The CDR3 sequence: CASSLGPPGELFF. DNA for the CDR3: TGTGCCAGCAGCTTAGGGCCCCCCGGGGAGCTGTTTTTT.

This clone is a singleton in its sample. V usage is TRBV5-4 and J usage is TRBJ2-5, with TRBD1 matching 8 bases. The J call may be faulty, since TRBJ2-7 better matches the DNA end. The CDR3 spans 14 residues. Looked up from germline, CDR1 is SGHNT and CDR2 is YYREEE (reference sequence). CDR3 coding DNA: TGTGCCAGCAGCAGGGACAGGTCCTCCTACGAGCAGTACTTC. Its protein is CASSRDRSSYEQYF.